These 3 T cell receptor beta chains share one sample of origin, sequenced in a study of tumor T cells in aggressive B-cell lymphoma. Clones were read by immunoSEQ multiplex PCR, and TCRdb kept only the in-frame ones, dropping some. The sample lists about 9,000 clones, about 88% occurring once. Sequences were obtained from tumor tissue. Every receptor here comes from an adult with diffuse large B cell lymphoma.

In this sample, this clone turned up once. The chain employs TRBV10-3 and TRBJ2-7; no clear D. Germline CDR1 and CDR2: ENHRY and SYGVKD. The CDR3 contains 14 residues. Trimming pared 4 bases from V and 5 bases from J, leaving 15 bases between. Here the CDR3 DNA reads TGTGCCATCAGTGTGGCGGCTATCGAGAACGAGCAGTACTTC. Residues: CAISVAAIENEQYF.

This chain uses TRBV25-1 with TRBJ2-7, with 10 bases aligning to TRBD2. The germline V gene encodes CDR1 MGHDK and CDR2 SYGVNS. The CDR3 covers 14 residues. V gave up 5 bases and J gave up 1 base; unmatched junction bases: 2. The CDR3 DNA reads TGTGCCAGCAGTAGCGGGGGGGTTTCCTACGAGCAGTACTTC. Translation gives CASSSGGVSYEQYF.

The chain joins TRBV7-2 to TRBJ2-1; 10 nucleotides line up with TRBD1. CDR1 is SGHTA and CDR2 is FQGNSA in the germline V gene. This CDR3 comprises 16 residues. V trimming: 5 bases; J trimming: 4 bases; junction bases outside the gene matches: 8. This chain's CDR3 is CASSPGTGAPYNEQFF. The CDR3 DNA reads TGTGCCAGCAGCCCCGGGACAGGGGCTCCTTACAATGAGCAGTTCTTC. The whole variable domain, filled in from reference TRBV7-2 and TRBJ2-1, reads GAGVSQSPSNKVTEKGKDVELRCDPISGHTALYWYRQSLGQGLEFLIYFQGNSAPDKSGLPSDRFSAERTGGSVSTLTIQRTQQEDSAVYLCASSPGTGAPYNEQFFGPGTRLTVL.